The source of this T cell receptor beta chain is a study of T cells in Graves' hyperthyroidism and ophthalmopathy (dated by TCRdb to about 2019). In the study overall: Peripheral blood was collected at initial diagnosis, before any treatment. TCR Vbeta CDR3 sequencing of around 130 peripheral blood samples (roughly 43 ophthalmopathy, 75 hyperthyroidism and some 17 progressor patients) is reported in the paper. To identify distinguishing TCR V-J signatures, a discovery cohort of around 100 patients was used, comprising fewer than 45 with Graves' ophthalmopathy and around 57 with stable Graves' hyperthyroidism. In roughly six Graves' hyperthyroidism patients, the study also compared T-cell repertoires from thyroid tissue with T-cell repertoires from blood. Whether ophthalmopathy could be predicted prospectively was tested in an independent validation cohort made up of some 20 hyperthyroidism patients plus 17 patients who later progressed to ophthalmopathy. The 95 to 100 discovery patients were randomly split 7:3 into training and test sets. After blood sampling, hyperthyroidism patients were treated with methimazole at a starting dose of 30 mg daily, and ophthalmopathy patients were treated with high-dose intravenous methylprednisolone. Overall results and qualifications from the work: In validation, the model predicted progression to ophthalmopathy a median of about 6.5 months before onset, with over 60% sensitivity and about 72% specificity. Ophthalmopathy was separated from stable hyperthyroidism by a 13 V-J signature model, with over 85% sensitivity and approximately 81% specificity obtained in cross-validation and 80%/75% obtained in testing. Most expanded thyroid clonotypes (frequency above 0.001) were also detected in blood, a finding suggesting that blood repertoires may reflect thyroid immune responses. No statistical method was used to fix the sample size in advance, and group allocation was not hidden from the investigators.

Amplification of TCR beta CDR3 regions was carried out from RNA transcripts. The first round of RT-PCR for the TCR CDR3 was performed with the HTBI primer set and the Qiagen OneStep RT-PCR kit. The libraries were constructed in a second round of multiplex PCR and then size-selected and purified. Sequencing of the libraries was done on an Illumina HiSeq2000 using paired-end 100 bp reads. The study's processing was this. SOAPnuke was used to process the raw data, throwing out any read that contained adapters or uncalled bases, had a mean Phred below 15, or lacked an exact constant-primer or identifier match. High-quality paired reads were merged using COPE v1.2.5, and each unique nucleotide sequence was defined as a clonotype. MiTCR v1.1 was used to align clonotypes to the IMGT TRBV, TRBD and TRBJ reference segments. The analysis included only V-J combinations with a frequency above 0.0001, which together covered 98% to 99.2% of the repertoires. A TCS score was defined as the ratio between F50 (clonal expansion) and ExV (chaos), using BLOSUM62-based TCRdist between CDR3 peptides within each V-J. Welch's t-statistics and random forest reduced 514 V-J features to roughly 13, which were used in a naive Bayes classifier (R e1071). TCRdb handled the public reads itself, with Q25 trimming in fastp and clone calling in MiXCR, and kept productive beta chains. All rows with the same CDR3 protein become a single entry with the most common DNA and genes. Here the V and J calls rest on TCRdb's processing, not on the authors' analysis. This sample lists about 200,000 distinct CDR3 sequences; approximately 20% were detected once. About 48% of the sample is held by the ten biggest clonotypes.

V lost 4 bases and J lost 0 bases, and the count of bases not matched to a germline gene is 6. The CDR3 measures 16 amino acids from cysteine to phenylalanine. The sequence is cut down to CDR3 DNA, 48 bases in frame from base 1. CDR1 is given as SGHNT and CDR2 as YYREEE, both from the germline V gene (reference sequence). Stable Graves' hyperthyroidism was defined as the absence of progression to ophthalmopathy over 18 months of follow-up. Hyperthyroidism patients were newly diagnosed, had a disease duration of under 2 months, and were aged 18 to 65 years. Any patient with an uncontrolled infection, another autoimmune disease, pregnancy or lactation was excluded. Clinical symptoms, serum thyroxine and TRAb, thyroid ultrasound, and orbital computed tomography formed the basis for the diagnoses. Ficoll-Paque density gradient centrifugation was used to isolate PBMCs from 9.5 to 10 ml of fresh peripheral blood. Total RNA was extracted with Trizol reagent, and quality was checked on an Agilent 2100 Bioanalyzer.

In the case of this clonotype: Its antigen is still unknown. Base qualities are not recorded, but no much larger clone differs from it by a single base.

The chain couples TRBV5-4 to TRBJ2-3; 9 of the junction bases match TRBD2. Specimen: blood. This TCR derives from a middle-aged man with Graves' hyperthyroidism. The DNA reads as follows: TGTGCCAGCAGCAGCTTAGCGGGGGAAAGCACAGATACGCAGTATTTT. Its protein product is CASSSLAGESTDTQYF.